A selection of T cell receptor beta chains follows, all from one sample in a study of beta chain features in type 1 diabetes. Using immunoSEQ multiplex PCR, the repertoire was profiled, and TCRdb retains in-frame clones only, with some absent. The table records some 190,000 clones, approximately 8% of them present only once. Sequences were obtained from central memory CD4+ T cells from blood. Receptor source: a middle-aged woman with type 1 diabetes. The CDR3 runs from the conserved cysteine through the conserved F or W. The D gene is left open where the match is weak. Size tells how often a clone was seen (once, few, many) or the class of an expanded clone, and some rows leave it out.

V gene,J gene,CDR3 length,D gene,clone size,CDR3 DNA,CDR3 protein
TRBV7-2,TRBJ2-7,15,TRBD2,.,TGTGCCAGCAGCTCTTCCGGGACTACCTTCTACGAGCAGTACTTC,CASSSSGTTFYEQYF
TRBV18,TRBJ1-1,13,.,few,TGTGCCAGCTCACCAGACCCCGACTCTGAAGCTTTCTTT,CASSPDPDSEAFF
TRBV5-4,TRBJ2-1,13,TRBD1,.,TGTGCCAGCAGCCAGGGGACAGGGGATGAGCAGTTCTTC,CASSQGTGDEQFF
TRBV7-3,TRBJ2-1,13,.,.,TGTGCCAGCAGCTCCCCCTCAGTCAATGAGCAGTTCTTC,CASSSPSVNEQFF
TRBV5-1,TRBJ1-4,16,.,.,TGCGCCAGCAGCCTAATCGGGACACCGAATAGAGAAAAACTGTTTTTT,CASSLIGTPNREKLFF
TRBV5-1,TRBJ2-1,14,.,few,TGCGCCACCACAACAGGGACACCCTACAATGAGCAGTTCTTC,CATTTGTPYNEQFF
TRBV27,TRBJ1-5,15,TRBD1,few,TGTGCCAGCACCCCAGGGGGCTCCAGCAATCAGCCCCAGCATTTT,CASTPGGSSNQPQHF
TRBV18,TRBJ2-3,15,.,few,TGTGCCAGCTCCCCCACAGGGACGAGCACAGATACGCAGTATTTT,CASSPTGTSTDTQYF
TRBV5-1,TRBJ1-1,14,.,few,TGCGCCAGCTCCCCGAGTGCTGTGAACACTGAAGCTTTCTTT,CASSPSAVNTEAFF
TRBV5-4,TRBJ2-5,15,TRBD2,.,TGTGCCAGCAGCTTGAGGCGGGGGGGGGAAGAGACCCAGTACTTC,CASSLRRGGEETQYF
TRBV5-4,TRBJ2-7,15,TRBD1,few,TGTGCCAGCAGCTTCCAAGACAGGGTCTCCGGCGAGCAGTACTTC,CASSFQDRVSGEQYF
TRBV18,TRBJ2-1,16,TRBD1,.,TGTGCCAGCTCACCCCGCGTGGACAGGGCCTACAATGAGCAGTTCTTC,CASSPRVDRAYNEQFF
TRBV7-9,TRBJ1-2,14,.,few,TGTGCCAGCAGCTTAGGAGCAGGGAAGTATGGCTACACCTTC,CASSLGAGKYGYTF
TRBV29-1,TRBJ1-6,13,.,few,TGCAGCGTCAAAGGGGGGGATAATTCACCCCTCCACTTT,CSVKGGDNSPLHF
TRBV7-2,TRBJ2-4,15,TRBD1,.,TGTGCCAGCAGGGGGCAGGGGGAGGCCAAAAACATTCAGTACTTC,CASRGQGEAKNIQYF
TRBV19,TRBJ2-1,17,TRBD2,few,TGTGCCAGTAGTATTGGCGAGTGGGGGGGAGACTACAATGAGCAGTTCTTC,CASSIGEWGGDYNEQFF
TRBV7-2,TRBJ2-1,13,.,few,TGTGCCAGCAGCCGTACAGGAGACAATGAGCAGTTCTTC,CASSRTGDNEQFF
TRBV30,TRBJ2-3,11,.,.,TGTGCCTGGAGAGGCGGAGATACGCAGTATTTT,CAWRGGDTQYF
TRBV7-9,TRBJ1-3,15,TRBD1,.,TGTGCCAGCAGCTTCGGGACAGCTTCTGGAAACACCATATATTTT,CASSFGTASGNTIYF
TRBV6-6,TRBJ1-1,14,TRBD1,.,TGTGCCAGCAGGCGACAGGGTCAGAACACTGAAGCTTTCTTT,CASRRQGQNTEAFF
TRBV5-1,TRBJ2-3,16,TRBD2,.,TGCGCCAGCAGCCCCGTTGGTAGCGGGCATACAGATACGCAGTATTTT,CASSPVGSGHTDTQYF
TRBV28,TRBJ1-5,12,.,many,TGTGCCAGCATAGATAGCAATCAGCCCCAGCATTTT,CASIDSNQPQHF
TRBV28,TRBJ1-6,17,.,few,TGTGCCAGCAGTTTATCTCCGGGAAATTTGGGTAATTCACCCCTCCACTTT,CASSLSPGNLGNSPLHF
TRBV28,TRBJ2-7,12,.,few,TGTGCCAGCAGTCTTCGGGGTTACGAGCAGTACTTC,CASSLRGYEQYF
TRBV15,TRBJ1-1,13,.,few,TGTGCCACCAGCCCTCGGACAGAGGATGAAGCTTTCTTT,CATSPRTEDEAFF
TRBV29-1,TRBJ1-5,17,TRBD1,.,TGCAGCGCCCTCTTCCGGGACAGGGATCGTGGCAATCAGCCCCAGCATTTT,CSALFRDRDRGNQPQHF
TRBV29-1,TRBJ2-3,11,.,few,TGCAGCGTGACTAGGACAGATACGCAGTATTTT,CSVTRTDTQYF
TRBV18,TRBJ1-1,13,.,few,TGTGCCAGCTCACCGGGGGCAAGGACTGAAGCTTTCTTT,CASSPGARTEAFF
TRBV21-1,TRBJ2-7,16,.,.,TGTGCCAGCAGCCTTTCGGAGGGGACTAGACTTTACGAGCAGTACTTC,CASSLSEGTRLYEQYF
TRBV7-2,TRBJ2-5,12,.,few,TGTGCCAGCAGCTTTGGCCAGGAGACCCAGTACTTC,CASSFGQETQYF
TRBV7-7,TRBJ2-1,14,TRBD2,few,TGTGCCAGCAGCTTAGGGACTAGCGGGAGTGCGTGGTTCTTC,CASSLGTSGSAWFF
TRBV4-2,TRBJ2-1,14,TRBD2,few,TGTGCCAGCAGCCAAAGCGGGGGAGGGAATGAGCAGTTCTTC,CASSQSGGGNEQFF
TRBV2,TRBJ1-5,14,TRBD1,few,TGTGCCAGCAGTGAGGGACAGGTAATCCAGCCCCAGCATTTT,CASSEGQVIQPQHF
TRBV28,TRBJ1-1,9,.,few,TGTGCCAGCAGCGGTGAAGCTTTCTTT,CASSGEAFF
TRBV7-9,TRBJ1-2,14,.,many,TGTGCCAGCAGCTTAGCAGGGAGGGTCGGAGGCTACACCTTC,CASSLAGRVGGYTF